This T cell receptor beta chain emerged from a study of blood T cell repertoires in COVID-19. Study at large: Some COVID-19 samples were acute and others convalescent; all came from the United States, Italy and Spain. PBMCs, B-cell-depleted T cells, or T cells were the source of the cDNA or gDNA that made up the material.

This CDR3 has 17 residues. The germline V gene has CDR1 SGHVS and CDR2 FQNEAQ. V lost 1 base to trimming and J lost 0 bases, with 10 bases between them. Per the study methods: Amplification from reference gene primers served as the basis for estimated nucleated cell counts. The assay was immunoSEQ multiplex PCR, and TCRdb's table has in-frame clones only and misses some. V, J and clone size are taken as reported in that table, and D and trimming were inferred from the DNA itself. The data contain over 100,000 clones, over 80% of them singletons. The chain has TRBV7-8 and TRBJ2-6; D not certain. The sequence derives from a human donor in a cohort sampled during active COVID-19. The source material was peripheral blood. The CDR3 DNA reads as TGTGCCAGCAGCTTAGGCCAGGTCAGCTCTGGGGCCAACGTCCTGACTTTC. It yields the protein CASSLGQVSSGANVLTF.